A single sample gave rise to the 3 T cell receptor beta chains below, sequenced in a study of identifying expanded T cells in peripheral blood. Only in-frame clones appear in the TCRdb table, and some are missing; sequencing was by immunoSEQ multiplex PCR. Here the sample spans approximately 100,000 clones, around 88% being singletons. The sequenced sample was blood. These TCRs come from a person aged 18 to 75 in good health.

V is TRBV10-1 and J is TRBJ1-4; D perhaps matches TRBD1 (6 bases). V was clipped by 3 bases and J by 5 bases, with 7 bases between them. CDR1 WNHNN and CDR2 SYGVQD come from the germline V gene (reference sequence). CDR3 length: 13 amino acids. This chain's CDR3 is CASSEGTNEKLFF. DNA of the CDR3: TGCGCCAGCAGTGAAGGGACAAATGAAAAACTGTTTTTT.

CDR3 sequence: CASSLYLPGSLYHEQFF. The CDR3 DNA follows: TGTGCCAGCAGCTTATACCTCCCGGGGAGCTTATATCATGAGCAGTTCTTC. The rearrangement links TRBV11-2 to TRBJ2-1; the D gene is possibly TRBD2 (5 bases). The CDR3 has 17 amino acids. V lost 2 bases and J 8 bases, leaving 22 bases between the germline ends. The V gene's germline CDR1 is SGHAT and CDR2 FQNNGV.

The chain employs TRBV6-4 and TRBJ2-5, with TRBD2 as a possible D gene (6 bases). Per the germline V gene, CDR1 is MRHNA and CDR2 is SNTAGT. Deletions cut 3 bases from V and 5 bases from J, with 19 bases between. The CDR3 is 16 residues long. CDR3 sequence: CASSDLPGEGTETQYF. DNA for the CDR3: TGTGCCAGCAGTGATCTCCCGGGAGAGGGGACGGAGACCCAGTACTTC.